This entry features one T cell receptor beta chain sequence. V dropped 2 bases and J dropped 5; count of bases not matched to a gene: 7. Germline V gene data show CDR1 as LNHDA and CDR2 as SQIVND (reference sequence). The CDR3 extends over 15 amino acids. Repertoires were generated with immunoSEQ multiplex PCR, while TCRdb's copy carries only in-frame clones and drops some. The repertoire holds 90,000 to 150,000 clones, with roughly 90% as singletons. This sample is part of a study of T cell responses to AZD1222 COVID-19 vaccine. The rearrangement joins TRBV19 to TRBJ2-7; 9 nucleotides match TRBD1. The sequencing here drew on peripheral blood, taken 28 days after the second AZD1222 dose. The receptor's source is an adult who received the AZD1222 COVID-19 vaccine. The CDR3 reads CASSIQQGAVDEQYF. The CDR3 DNA sequence: TGTGCCAGTAGTATACAACAGGGGGCCGTCGACGAGCAGTACTTC. The variable domain in full, with the rest retrieved from reference TRBV19 and TRBJ2-7, is DGGITQSPKYLFRKEGQNVTLSCEQNLNHDAMYWYRQDPGQGLRLIYYSQIVNDFQKGDIAEGYSVSREKKESFPLTVTSAQKNPTAFYLCASSIQQGAVDEQYFGPGTRLTVT.